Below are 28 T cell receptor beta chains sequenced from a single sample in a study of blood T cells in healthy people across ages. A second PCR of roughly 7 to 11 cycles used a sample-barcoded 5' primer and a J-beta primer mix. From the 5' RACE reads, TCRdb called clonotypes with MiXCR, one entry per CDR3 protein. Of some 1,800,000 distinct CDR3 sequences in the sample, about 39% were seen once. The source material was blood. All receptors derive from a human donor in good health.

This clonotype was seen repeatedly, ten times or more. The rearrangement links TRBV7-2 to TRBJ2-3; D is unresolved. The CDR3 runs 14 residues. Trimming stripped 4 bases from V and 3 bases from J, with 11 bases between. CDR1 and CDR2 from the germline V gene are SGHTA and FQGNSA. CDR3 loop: CASSYSPTTDTQYF. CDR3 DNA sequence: TGTGCCAGCAGCTACAGCCCCACTACAGATACGCAGTATTTT.

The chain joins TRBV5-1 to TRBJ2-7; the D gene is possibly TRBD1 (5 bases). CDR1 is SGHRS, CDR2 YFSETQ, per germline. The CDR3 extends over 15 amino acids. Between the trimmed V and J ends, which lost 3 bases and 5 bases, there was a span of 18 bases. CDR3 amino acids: CASSYGALGVHEQYF. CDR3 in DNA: TGCGCCAGCAGCTATGGGGCTCTCGGTGTCCACGAGCAGTACTTC.

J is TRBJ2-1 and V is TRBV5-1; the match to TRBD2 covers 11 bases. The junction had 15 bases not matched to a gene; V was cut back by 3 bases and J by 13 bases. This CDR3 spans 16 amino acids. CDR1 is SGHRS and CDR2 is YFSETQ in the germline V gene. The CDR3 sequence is CASSWGLAEDPGAQFF. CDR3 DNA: TGCGCCAGCAGCTGGGGACTAGCGGAGGACCCTGGGGCCCAGTTCTTC.

DNA of the CDR3: TGTGCCAGCAGTCCCACAGGTCACAGCACAGATACGCAGTATTTT. This translates into CASSPTGHSTDTQYF. The J gene is TRBJ2-3, the V gene TRBV6-5, with a tentative D call TRBD1 (5 bases). V lost 5 bases to trimming and J lost 0 bases, with 12 bases between them. Germline values: CDR1 MNHEY, CDR2 SVGAGI. The CDR3 is 15 amino acids.

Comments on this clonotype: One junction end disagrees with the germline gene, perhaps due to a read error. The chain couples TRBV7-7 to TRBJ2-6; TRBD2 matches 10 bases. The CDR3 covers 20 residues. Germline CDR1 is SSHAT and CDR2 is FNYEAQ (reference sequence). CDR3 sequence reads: CASSPGALAGGSSGANVLTF. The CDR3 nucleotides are TGTGCTAGCAGCCCCGGGGCCTTAGCGGGGGGCAGCTCTGGGGCCAACGTCCTGACTTTC.

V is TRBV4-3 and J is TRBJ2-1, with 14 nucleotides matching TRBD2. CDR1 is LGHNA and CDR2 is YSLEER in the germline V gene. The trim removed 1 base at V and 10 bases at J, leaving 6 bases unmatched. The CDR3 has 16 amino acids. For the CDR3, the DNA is TGCGCCAGCAGCCAAGGACTAGCGGGGGGGTCTGGCGAGCAGTTCTTC. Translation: CASSQGLAGGSGEQFF.

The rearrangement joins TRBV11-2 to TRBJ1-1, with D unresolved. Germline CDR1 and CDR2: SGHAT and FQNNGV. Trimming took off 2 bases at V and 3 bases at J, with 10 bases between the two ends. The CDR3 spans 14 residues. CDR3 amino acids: CASSLNLRHTEAFF. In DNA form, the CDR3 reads TGTGCCAGCAGCTTAAATCTGCGACACACTGAAGCTTTCTTT.

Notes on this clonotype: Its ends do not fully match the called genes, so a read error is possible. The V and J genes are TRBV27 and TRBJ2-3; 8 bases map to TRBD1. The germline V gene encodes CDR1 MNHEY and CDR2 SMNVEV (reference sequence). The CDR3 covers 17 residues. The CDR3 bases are TGTGCCAGCAGTCCCGCCAAAGGGCAGGGGGCAAGGGATATGCAGTATTTT. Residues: CASSPAKGQGARDMQYF.

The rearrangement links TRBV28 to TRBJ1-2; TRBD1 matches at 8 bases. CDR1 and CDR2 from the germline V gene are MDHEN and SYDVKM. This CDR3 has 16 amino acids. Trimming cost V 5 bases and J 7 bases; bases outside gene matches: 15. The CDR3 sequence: CASSPPGTGPIGGYTF. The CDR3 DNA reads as TGTGCCAGCAGTCCACCCGGGACAGGCCCGATTGGTGGCTACACCTTC.

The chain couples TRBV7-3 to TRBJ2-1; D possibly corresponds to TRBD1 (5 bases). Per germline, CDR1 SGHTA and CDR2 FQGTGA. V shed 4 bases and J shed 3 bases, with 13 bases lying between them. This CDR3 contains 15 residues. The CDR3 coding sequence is TGTGCCAGCAGCTCTTCGACAGACCTCTACAATGAGCAGTTCTTC. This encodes CASSSSTDLYNEQFF.

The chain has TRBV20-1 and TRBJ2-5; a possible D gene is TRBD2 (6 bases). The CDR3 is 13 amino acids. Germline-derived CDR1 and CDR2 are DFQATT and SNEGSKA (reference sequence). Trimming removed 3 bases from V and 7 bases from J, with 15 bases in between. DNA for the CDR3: TGCAGTGCTAGTGAGGCAAGGGGAGGGACCCAGTACTTC. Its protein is CSASEARGGTQYF.

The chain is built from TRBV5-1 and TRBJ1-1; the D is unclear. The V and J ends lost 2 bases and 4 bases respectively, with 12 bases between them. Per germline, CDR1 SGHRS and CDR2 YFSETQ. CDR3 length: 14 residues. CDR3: CASSLPSMSTEAFF. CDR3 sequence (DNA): TGCGCCAGCAGCTTACCCAGCATGAGCACTGAAGCTTTCTTT.

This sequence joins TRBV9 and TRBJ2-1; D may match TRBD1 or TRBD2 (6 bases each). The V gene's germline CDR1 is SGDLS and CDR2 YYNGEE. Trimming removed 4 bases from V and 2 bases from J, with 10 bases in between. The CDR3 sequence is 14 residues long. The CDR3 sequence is CASSWGAPYNEQFF. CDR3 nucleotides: TGTGCCAGCAGCTGGGGGGCCCCCTACAATGAGCAGTTCTTC. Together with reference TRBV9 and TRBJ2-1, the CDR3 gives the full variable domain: DSGVTQTPKHLITATGQRVTLRCSPRSGDLSVYWYQQSLDQGLQFLIQYYNGEERAKGNILERFSAQQFPDLHSELNLSSLELGDSALYFCASSWGAPYNEQFFGPGTRLTVL.

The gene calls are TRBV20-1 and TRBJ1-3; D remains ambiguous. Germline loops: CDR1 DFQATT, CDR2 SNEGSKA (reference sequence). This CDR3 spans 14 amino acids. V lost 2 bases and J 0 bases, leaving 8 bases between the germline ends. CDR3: CSARNTDSGNTIYF. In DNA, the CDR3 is TGCAGTGCTAGAAACACTGACTCTGGAAACACCATATATTTT.

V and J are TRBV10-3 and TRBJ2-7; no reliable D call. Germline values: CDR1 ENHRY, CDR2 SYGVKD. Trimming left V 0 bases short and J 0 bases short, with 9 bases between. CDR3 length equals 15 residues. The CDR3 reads CAISESETRSYEQYF. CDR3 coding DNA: TGTGCCATCAGTGAGTCGGAGACCCGCTCCTACGAGCAGTACTTC.

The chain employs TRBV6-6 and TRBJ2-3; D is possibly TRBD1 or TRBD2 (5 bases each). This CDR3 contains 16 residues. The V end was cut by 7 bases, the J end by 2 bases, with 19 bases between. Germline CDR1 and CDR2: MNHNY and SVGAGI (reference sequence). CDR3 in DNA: TGTGCCAGCACCGACGCCTATAGAGGGACCACAGATACGCAGTATTTT. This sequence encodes CASTDAYRGTTDTQYF.

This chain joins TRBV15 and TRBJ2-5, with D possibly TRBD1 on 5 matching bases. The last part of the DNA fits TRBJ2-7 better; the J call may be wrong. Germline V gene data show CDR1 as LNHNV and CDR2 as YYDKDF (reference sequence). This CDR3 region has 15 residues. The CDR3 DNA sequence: TGTGCCACCAGCAGAGATGTTAGGGCAGGGATCGAGCAGTACTTC. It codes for CATSRDVRAGIEQYF.

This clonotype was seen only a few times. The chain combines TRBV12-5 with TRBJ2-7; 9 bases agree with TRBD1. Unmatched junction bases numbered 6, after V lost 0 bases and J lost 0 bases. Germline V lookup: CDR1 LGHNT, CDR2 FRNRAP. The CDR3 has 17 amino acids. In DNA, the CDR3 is TGTGCTAGTGGTTTGGTACACGGACAGGGGCTCTCCTACGAGCAGTACTTC. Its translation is CASGLVHGQGLSYEQYF.

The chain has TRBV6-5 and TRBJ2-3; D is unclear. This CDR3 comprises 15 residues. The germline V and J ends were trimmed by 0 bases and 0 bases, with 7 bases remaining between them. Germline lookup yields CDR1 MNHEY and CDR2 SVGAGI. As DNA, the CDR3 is TGTGCCAGCAGTTACTCGAGCCTTAGCACAGATACGCAGTATTTT. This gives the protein CASSYSSLSTDTQYF.

The CDR3 region has the DNA TGTGCCAGCAGTGAAAGTCGACAGGGAGGCACTGAAGCTTTCTTT. It codes for CASSESRQGGTEAFF. J is TRBJ1-1 and V is TRBV25-1; 7 nucleotides match TRBD1. V trimming: 2 bases; J trimming: 4 bases; junction bases outside the gene matches: 7. CDR1 and CDR2 (germline): MGHDK, SYGVNS. This CDR3 is 15 amino acids long. The full variable domain, its missing parts supplied by reference TRBV25-1 and TRBJ1-1, is EADIYQTPRYLVIGTGKKITLECSQTMGHDKMYWYQQDPGMELHLIHYSYGVNSTEKGDLSSESTVSRIRTEHFPLTLESARPSHTSQYLCASSESRQGGTEAFFGQGTRLTVV.

CDR3 loop: CASSLVLLEGYTF. In DNA form, the CDR3 reads TGTGCCAGCAGTTTAGTCCTACTCGAGGGCTACACCTTC. This chain uses TRBV12-3 or TRBV12-4 with TRBJ1-2, with D hard to call. CDR3 length equals 13 residues. Deletions cut 1 base from V and 8 bases from J, with 11 bases between.

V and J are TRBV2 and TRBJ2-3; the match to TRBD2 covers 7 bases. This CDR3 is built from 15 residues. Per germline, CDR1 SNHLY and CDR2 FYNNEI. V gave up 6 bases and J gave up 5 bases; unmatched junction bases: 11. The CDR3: CASSYQAGIGDTQYF. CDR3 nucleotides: TGTGCCAGCAGCTACCAAGCGGGGATCGGAGATACGCAGTATTTT.

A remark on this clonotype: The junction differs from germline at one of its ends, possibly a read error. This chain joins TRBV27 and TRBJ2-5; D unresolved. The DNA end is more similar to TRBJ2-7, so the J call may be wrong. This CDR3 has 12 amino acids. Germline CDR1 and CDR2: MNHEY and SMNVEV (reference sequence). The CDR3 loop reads CAGSLHFGEQYF. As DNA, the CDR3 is TGTGCCGGCAGTCTCCACTTCGGCGAGCAGTACTTC.

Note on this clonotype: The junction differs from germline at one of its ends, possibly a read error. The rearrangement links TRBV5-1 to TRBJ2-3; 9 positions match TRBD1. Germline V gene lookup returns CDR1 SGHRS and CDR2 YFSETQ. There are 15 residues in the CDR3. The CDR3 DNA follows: TGCACCAGCAGCTCATTCGGACAGGGGACAGATACGCAGTATTTT. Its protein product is CTSSSFGQGTDTQYF.

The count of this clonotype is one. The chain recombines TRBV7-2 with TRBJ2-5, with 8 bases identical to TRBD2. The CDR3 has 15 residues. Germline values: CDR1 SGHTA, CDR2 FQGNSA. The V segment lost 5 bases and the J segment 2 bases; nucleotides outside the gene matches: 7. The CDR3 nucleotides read TGTGCCAGCAGCCGCGTTAGCGGGGTTCAAGAGACCCAGTACTTC. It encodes CASSRVSGVQETQYF.

The CDR3 DNA sequence: TGCAGTGCTATACGGACTAGCGGACTCACAGATACGCAGTATTTT. Translated: CSAIRTSGLTDTQYF. The chain joins TRBV20-1 to TRBJ2-3; 10 bases are a match to TRBD2. The germline CDR1 and CDR2 sequences are DFQATT and SNEGSKA (reference sequence). The CDR3 loop spans 15 amino acids. Trimming removed 4 bases from V and 2 bases from J; junction bases left unmatched: 6.

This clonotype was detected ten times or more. The CDR3 region is CASSYAEHTEAFF. As DNA, the CDR3 is TGTGCCAGCAGTTACGCCGAACACACTGAAGCTTTCTTT. The chain carries TRBV6-5 and TRBJ1-1; D gene uncertain. The CDR3 is 13 amino acids. Trimming shortened V by 2 bases and J by 3 bases, and 7 bases separated the two germline ends. Germline V CDR1 and CDR2: MNHEY, SVGAGI.

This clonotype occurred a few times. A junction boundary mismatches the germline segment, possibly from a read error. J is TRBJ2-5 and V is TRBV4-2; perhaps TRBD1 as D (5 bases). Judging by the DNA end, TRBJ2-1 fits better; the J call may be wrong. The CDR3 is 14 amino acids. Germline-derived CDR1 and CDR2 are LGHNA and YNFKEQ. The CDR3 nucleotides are TGTGTCAGCAGCCAAGCAGGGTTCCAAGAGACCCAGTTCTTC. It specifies CVSSQAGFQETQFF.